The 20 T cell receptor beta chains below were found in one sample sequenced in a study of blood T cell repertoires in COVID-19. Data came from immunoSEQ multiplex PCR; TCRdb stores just in-frame clones and leaves some out. The data show roughly 250,000 clones, approximately 80% seen once. Specimen: peripheral blood. The receptors derive from a woman of 80 years or more with acute or convalescent COVID-19.

This clone was found a few times. The chain joins TRBV5-1 to TRBJ1-6, with 7 bases aligning to TRBD1. Germline values: CDR1 SGHRS, CDR2 YFSETQ. The CDR3 contains 15 residues. J lost 6 bases, V lost 4 bases, and 7 bases had no gene match. Here the CDR3 reads CASSHPGQPNSPLHF. The CDR3 coding sequence is TGCGCCAGCAGCCACCCGGGACAGCCTAATTCACCCCTCCACTTT.

The chain links TRBV18 to TRBJ1-1; TRBD1 is a possible D gene (6 bases). Trimming took 2 bases from V and 4 from J, leaving 11 bases between them. There are 14 residues in the CDR3. The V gene's germline CDR1 is KGHSH and CDR2 LQKENI. The CDR3 is CASSPKQGGTEAFF. DNA for the CDR3: TGTGCCAGCTCACCAAAACAGGGTGGCACTGAAGCTTTCTTT.

The rearrangement uses TRBV5-6 and TRBJ1-1, with 9 positions matching TRBD1. The CDR3 has 15 amino acids. CDR1 and CDR2 (germline): SGHDT, YYEEEE. The trim removed 4 bases at V and 5 bases at J, leaving 9 bases unmatched. The DNA of the CDR3 is TGTGCCAGCAGCCCCACATTAGACAGGGGGACTGAAGCTTTCTTT. Translating gives CASSPTLDRGTEAFF.

The V call is TRBV9, the J call TRBJ2-2; 7 positions match TRBD1. The CDR3 totals 15 residues. After removal of 4 bases from V and 4 bases from J, the junction contained 7 bases not matched to a gene. The germline CDR1 and CDR2 sequences are SGDLS and YYNGEE. CDR3 in amino acids: CASSTRDSFTGELFF. The CDR3 DNA reads TGTGCCAGCAGCACCCGGGACAGCTTCACCGGGGAGCTGTTTTTT.

This clone was counted only a few times. The chain couples TRBV7-6 to TRBJ2-2; tentative D call: TRBD2 (6 bases). V dropped 3 bases and J dropped 0 bases, with 20 bases sitting between them. This CDR3 region has 19 residues. Germline V gene sequence: CDR1 SGHVS, CDR2 FNYEAQ. The CDR3 region is CASSFPTGRAGPNTGELFF. In nucleotides, the CDR3 is TGTGCCAGCAGCTTTCCCACTGGACGGGCGGGGCCGAACACCGGGGAGCTGTTTTTT.

This clone has just one count. V and J are TRBV4-1 and TRBJ2-3, with 7 bases fitting TRBD2. Trimming took 0 bases from V and 2 from J; bases not matched to a gene: 2. Germline CDR1 is MGHRA and CDR2 is YSYEKL. This CDR3 has 15 amino acids. The DNA for the CDR3 is TGCGCCAGCAGCCAAGAGCTAGCGGACACAGATACGCAGTATTTT. This translates into CASSQELADTDTQYF.

J is TRBJ1-2 and V is TRBV18, with 7 nucleotides matching TRBD1. Germline V gives CDR1 KGHSH, CDR2 LQKENI. CDR3 size: 14 residues. CDR3 bases: TGTGCTACGGCCGAACAGGGGACCAACTATGGCTACACCTTC. Its protein is CATAEQGTNYGYTF.

V usage is TRBV7-2 and J usage is TRBJ2-2, with 7 bases that match TRBD2. The CDR3 loop spans 14 amino acids. The germline CDR1 and CDR2 sequences are SGHTA and FQGNSA. J gave up 6 bases and V 6 bases, and 7 bases lay outside the gene matches. CDR3 nucleotides: TGTGCCAGCAGGCCCGGACTAGTGTCCGGGGAGCTGTTTTTT. This sequence encodes CASRPGLVSGELFF.

The chain joins TRBV3-1 (or the pseudogene TRBV3-2) to TRBJ2-5; TRBD2 is a possible D gene (5 bases). Per germline, CDR1 LGHDT and CDR2 YNNKEL (reference sequence). The CDR3 is 13 residues long. Deletions cut 7 bases from V and 4 bases from J, with 13 bases between. CDR3 residues: CASKLAGRETQYF. CDR3 coding DNA: TGTGCCAGCAAGCTAGCCGGACGAGAGACCCAGTACTTC.

This clone was seen a few times. The gene calls are TRBV5-4 and TRBJ2-7, with 13 bases fitting TRBD2. This CDR3 has 16 amino acids. The V and J ends lost 0 bases and 3 bases, in that order; junction bases with no gene match: 3. Germline lookup yields CDR1 SGHNT and CDR2 YYREEE (reference sequence). DNA of the CDR3: TGTGCCAGCAGCTTGGGACTAGCGGGGGGAGTCTACGAGCAGTACTTC. Translation: CASSLGLAGGVYEQYF. The full variable domain, with the rest looked up from reference TRBV5-4 and TRBJ2-7, is ETGVTQSPTHLIKTRGQQVTLRCSSQSGHNTVSWYQQALGQGPQFIFQYYREEENGRGNFPPRFSGLQFPNYSSELNVNALELDDSALYLCASSLGLAGGVYEQYFGPGTRLTVT.

The chain recombines TRBV5-5 with TRBJ1-6, with 12 bases that match TRBD1. The CDR3 sequence is 18 residues long. V shed 2 bases, J shed 10 bases, and the junction held 13 bases outside the gene matches. Germline CDR1 SGHKS, CDR2 YYEKEE (reference sequence). CDR3 protein: CASSLAPSGTGGWSPLHF. CDR3 DNA sequence: TGTGCCAGCAGCTTAGCACCGTCCGGGACAGGGGGCTGGTCACCCCTCCACTTT.

V usage is TRBV18 and J usage is TRBJ2-3, with D perhaps TRBD2 (7 bases). Trimming shortened V by 2 bases and J by 1 base, and 10 bases separated the two germline ends. The CDR3 has 15 residues. Germline values: CDR1 KGHSH, CDR2 LQKENI. The CDR3 is CASSPGGAGTDTQYF. As DNA, the CDR3 is TGTGCCAGCTCACCAGGGGGGGCCGGCACAGATACGCAGTATTTT. The whole variable domain, filled in from reference TRBV18 and TRBJ2-3, reads NAGVMQNPRHLVRRRGQEARLRCSPMKGHSHVYWYRQLPEEGLKFMVYLQKENIIDESGMPKERFSAEFPKEGPSILRIQQVVRGDSAAYFCASSPGGAGTDTQYFGPGTRLTVL.

This chain uses TRBV29-1 with TRBJ2-1; no clear D gene. The germline gives CDR1 SQVTM, CDR2 ANQGSEA. The CDR3 length is 12 residues. With 7 bases removed from V and 5 bases from J, the gap between germline ends came to 12 bases. For the CDR3, the DNA is TGCAGCGCGGCGTCGGTGCACAATGAGCAGTTCTTC. Encoded protein: CSAASVHNEQFF.

The V call is TRBV5-1, the J call TRBJ1-4; D might be TRBD1 (5 bases). The CDR3 is 16 amino acids. Per germline, CDR1 SGHRS and CDR2 YFSETQ. Trimming left V 4 bases short and J 5 bases short, with 18 bases between. Here the CDR3 reads CASSPNGGGENEKLFF. DNA of the CDR3: TGCGCCAGCAGCCCGAACGGGGGAGGGGAAAATGAAAAACTGTTTTTT.

The CDR3 sequence: CATSDSEISGNTIYF. The CDR3, as DNA: TGTGCCACCAGTGATTCGGAGATTTCTGGAAACACCATATATTTT. The rearrangement joins TRBV24-1 to TRBJ1-3; D unresolved. The V gene lost 2 bases and the J gene lost 1 base, with 8 bases spanning the gap. This CDR3 is 15 amino acids long. Germline V gene data show CDR1 as KGHDR and CDR2 as SFDVKD.

V is TRBV27 and J is TRBJ2-7, with 7 bases that match TRBD1. CDR1 MNHEY and CDR2 SMNVEV come from the germline V gene (reference sequence). The junction had 7 bases not matched to a gene; V was cut back by 5 bases and J by 3 bases. This CDR3 is 14 amino acids long. The chain's CDR3 is CASSQGQNIYEQYF. The CDR3 region has the DNA TGTGCCAGCAGTCAGGGACAGAATATCTACGAGCAGTACTTC.

V gene TRBV28 combines with J gene TRBJ1-2; D perhaps matches TRBD1 (6 bases). V lost 6 bases, J lost 8 bases, and 16 bases lay in between. Germline V gives CDR1 MDHEN, CDR2 SYDVKM. The CDR3 length is 13 residues. The DNA of the CDR3 is TGTGCCAGCAGCCCGGGACACCACGCAGGCTACACCTTC. Residues: CASSPGHHAGYTF.

This clone was counted a few times. The chain employs TRBV5-1 and TRBJ1-6; no clear D. The CDR3 has 14 amino acids. Germline lookup yields CDR1 SGHRS and CDR2 YFSETQ. V shed 0 bases and J shed 5 bases, with 6 bases lying between them. This CDR3 reads CASSLVPDNSPLHF. The CDR3 nucleotides are TGCGCCAGCAGCTTGGTTCCGGATAATTCACCCCTCCACTTT.

This clone was counted a few times. The CDR3 is CASSPYSGGAVNIQYF. The CDR3 nucleotides are TGTGCCAGCAGTCCTTATAGCGGGGGGGCCGTGAACATTCAGTACTTC. The chain links TRBV27 to TRBJ2-4, with 11 bases that match TRBD2. CDR1 MNHEY and CDR2 SMNVEV come from the germline V gene (reference sequence). The V segment lost 5 bases and the J segment 7 bases; nucleotides outside the gene matches: 10. The CDR3 spans 16 residues.

This chain joins TRBV5-1 and TRBJ1-3, with 7 bases identical to TRBD1. Germline V gives CDR1 SGHRS, CDR2 YFSETQ. The CDR3 consists of 16 residues. Germline trimming cut 0 bases from V and 0 bases from J; bases unmatched to any gene: 3. The CDR3 here is CASSLGDRVSGNTIYF. The CDR3 DNA follows: TGCGCCAGCAGCTTGGGTGACAGGGTCTCTGGAAACACCATATATTTT.